One sample yielded the 22 T cell receptor beta chains listed below, sequenced in a study of T cell changes during pregnancy in multiple sclerosis. TCRdb's copy holds only in-frame clones and misses some; the assay was immunoSEQ multiplex PCR. The data contain around 70,000 clones, 80% to 95% of them singletons. The sequencing used peripheral blood, collected in the first trimester of pregnancy. Receptor source: a female donor in good health, enrolled as a control in a pregnancy study.

The V and J genes are TRBV6-5 and TRBJ2-3, with D possibly being TRBD1 (7 bases). Germline CDR1 and CDR2: MNHEY and SVGAGI. This CDR3 has 15 residues. Trimming left V 6 bases short and J 2 bases short, with 15 bases between. In DNA form, the CDR3 reads TGTGCCAGCAGGCCCAACAGGGGACTCACAGATACGCAGTATTTT. Translating it yields CASRPNRGLTDTQYF.

This clone has only a few counts. The rearrangement joins TRBV9 to TRBJ2-1; possibly TRBD1 for D (5 bases). V gave up 2 bases and J gave up 4 bases, with 16 bases separating them. CDR1 and CDR2 from the germline V gene are SGDLS and YYNGEE. The CDR3 is 16 residues long. CDR3 amino acids: CASSVLTGRDYNEQFF. DNA for the CDR3: TGTGCCAGCAGCGTTTTAACAGGCAGGGATTACAATGAGCAGTTCTTC.

The V gene is TRBV2, the J gene TRBJ2-7; perhaps TRBD1 as D (6 bases). Germline V gene lookup returns CDR1 SNHLY and CDR2 FYNNEI. CDR3 size: 15 residues. Trimming stripped 4 bases from V and 5 bases from J, with 18 bases between. For the CDR3, the DNA is TGTGCCAGCAGTGGGACAGATTTCTCGAGGCACGAGCAGTACTTC. This translates into CASSGTDFSRHEQYF.

The chain has TRBV6-1 and TRBJ2-1; 11 bases line up with TRBD1. Trimming removed 1 base from V and 7 bases from J; junction bases left unmatched: 3. CDR3 length: 15 residues. Germline V gene lookup returns CDR1 MNHNS and CDR2 SASEGT. CDR3 loop: CASSEGTGGWNEQFF. Here the CDR3 DNA reads TGTGCCAGCAGTGAAGGGACAGGGGGCTGGAATGAGCAGTTCTTC.

The rearrangement uses TRBV19 and TRBJ1-5; D is possibly TRBD1 (6 bases). Trimming pared 5 bases from V and 3 bases from J, leaving 14 bases between. From germline, CDR1 is LNHDA and CDR2 SQIVND (reference sequence). This CDR3 is built from 15 residues. The CDR3 bases are TGTGCCAGTAGTGGGTCCCGGACAGACAATCAGCCCCAGCATTTT. Protein product: CASSGSRTDNQPQHF.

J is TRBJ2-3 and V is TRBV6-5; TRBD1 aligns across 11 bases. The germline CDR1 and CDR2 sequences are MNHEY and SVGAGI. CDR3 length: 16 amino acids. V dropped 2 bases and J dropped 5; count of bases not matched to a gene: 6. The CDR3 DNA reads as TGTGCCAGCAGTTACCGAGGACAGGGGGCCGGAGATACGCAGTATTTT. This gives the protein CASSYRGQGAGDTQYF.

V is TRBV5-5 and J is TRBJ1-5; unclear D gene. V was cut by 0 bases and J by 2 bases, with 6 bases left in between. Germline assignment: CDR1 SGHKS and CDR2 YYEKEE (reference sequence). The CDR3 has 14 amino acids. CDR3 nucleotides: TGTGCCAGCAGCTTGGTGGGAGGCAATCAGCCCCAGCATTTT. This translates into CASSLVGGNQPQHF. The entire variable domain, with the rest obtained from reference TRBV5-5 and TRBJ1-5, is as follows: DAGVTQSPTHLIKTRGQQVTLRCSPISGHKSVSWYQQVLGQGPQFIFQYYEKEERGRGNFPDRFSARQFPNYSSELNVNALLLGDSALYLCASSLVGGNQPQHFGDGTRLSIL.

The chain recombines TRBV28 with TRBJ2-3; maybe TRBD1 (5 bases). This CDR3 is built from 11 residues. V gave up 6 bases and J gave up 8 bases, with 9 bases separating them. Germline CDR1 MDHEN, CDR2 SYDVKM. The CDR3 coding sequence is TGTGCCAGCAGACTAAGGGGTACGCAGTATTTT. It encodes CASRLRGTQYF.

The chain links TRBV28 to TRBJ2-7; TRBD1 matches at 7 bases. This CDR3 has 16 amino acids. Germline assignment: CDR1 MDHEN and CDR2 SYDVKM. The V gene end was trimmed by 2 bases and the J gene end by 2 bases; junction bases not matched to a gene: 9. CDR3 loop: CASSLIQGVQTYEQYF. The CDR3 region has the DNA TGTGCCAGCAGTTTAATTCAGGGGGTGCAGACCTACGAGCAGTACTTC. The whole variable domain, filled in from reference TRBV28 and TRBJ2-7, reads DVKVTQSSRYLVKRTGEKVFLECVQDMDHENMFWYRQDPGLGLRLIYFSYDVKMKEKGDIPEGYSVSREKKERFSLILESASTNQTSMYLCASSLIQGVQTYEQYFGPGTRLTVT.

This chain connects TRBV5-1 to TRBJ2-7; a weak D match, TRBD1 (6 bases). This CDR3 has 13 residues. V shed 1 base and J shed 3 bases, with 8 bases lying between them. Germline V gives CDR1 SGHRS, CDR2 YFSETQ. CDR3 sequence (DNA): TGCGCCAGCAGCTTGAACAGGGACTACGAGCAGTACTTC. Protein product: CASSLNRDYEQYF.

The chain has TRBV5-1 and TRBJ2-1; D may be TRBD1 (5 bases). The CDR3 has 14 amino acids. Trimming left V 0 bases short and J 5 bases short, with 9 bases between. From germline, CDR1 is SGHRS and CDR2 YFSETQ. For the CDR3, the DNA is TGCGCCAGCAGCTTGGGACAGCTAAACAATGAGCAGTTCTTC. Its translation is CASSLGQLNNEQFF.

This clone was seen once. The V gene is TRBV5-6, the J gene TRBJ2-5, with D perhaps TRBD1 (6 bases). Germline V gives CDR1 SGHDT, CDR2 YYEEEE. The CDR3 is made up of 18 amino acids. Between the trimmed V and J ends, which lost 1 base and 5 bases, there was a span of 24 bases. CDR3 residues: CASSLSPVTGSVTETQYF. DNA for the CDR3: TGTGCCAGCAGCTTGTCTCCCGTGACAGGCAGCGTGACCGAGACCCAGTACTTC.

The genes are TRBV11-2 and TRBJ2-2; D gene uncertain. V was pared by 6 bases and J by 3 bases, with 11 bases between. Germline V gene lookup returns CDR1 SGHAT and CDR2 FQNNGV. This CDR3 region has 14 residues. CDR3 sequence reads: CASRLTFDTGELFF. DNA of the CDR3: TGTGCCAGCAGGTTGACATTTGACACCGGGGAGCTGTTTTTT.

To note about this clone: The junction shows a germline mismatch at one end, possibly a read error. V and J are TRBV4-1 and TRBJ2-5; 7 bases are shared with TRBD1. Germline V gives CDR1 MGHRA, CDR2 YSYEKL. The CDR3 length is 17 residues. CDR3 sequence reads: CASRHQPGQRYQETQYF. The CDR3 bases are TGCGCCAGCCGCCACCAACCGGGACAGAGGTACCAAGAGACCCAGTACTTC.

V usage is TRBV7-6 and J usage is TRBJ2-6; 7 bases agree with TRBD1. The CDR3 extends over 17 amino acids. Trimming removed 5 bases from V and 2 bases from J; junction bases left unmatched: 9. Germline V gene sequence: CDR1 SGHVS, CDR2 FNYEAQ. In DNA form, the CDR3 reads TGTGCCAGCAGCCCAAAAAACGACAGGGCTGGGGCCAACGTCCTGACTTTC. As protein: CASSPKNDRAGANVLTF.

The chain has TRBV28 and TRBJ2-7; TRBD2 agrees at 10 bases. This CDR3 spans 14 amino acids. Germline V lookup: CDR1 MDHEN, CDR2 SYDVKM. With 6 bases clipped from V and 3 bases from J, the junction kept 5 bases outside the gene matches. The CDR3 reads CASSGTSEFYEQYF. The CDR3 nucleotides are TGTGCCAGCAGCGGGACTAGCGAGTTCTACGAGCAGTACTTC.

The chain carries TRBV29-1 and TRBJ2-1, with a possible D match to TRBD2 (7 bases). The CDR3 covers 13 residues. V lost 5 bases to trimming and J lost 14 bases, with 22 bases between them. Germline CDR1 is SQVTM and CDR2 is ANQGSEA. In DNA form, the CDR3 reads TGCAGCGTTATGTCAAGCTGGGAGGGGGTGGAGTTCTTC. Translation: CSVMSSWEGVEFF.

The rearrangement uses TRBV14 and TRBJ2-7; 11 bases agree with TRBD1. This CDR3 has 15 residues. The junction had 9 bases not matched to a gene; V was cut back by 6 bases and J by 5 bases. Germline assignment: CDR1 SGHDN and CDR2 FVKESK. The CDR3 sequence is CASSLRDRGSHEQYF. CDR3 nucleotide sequence: TGTGCCAGCAGTCTCCGGGACAGGGGGTCCCACGAGCAGTACTTC. Variable domain in full (rest from reference TRBV14 and TRBJ2-7): EAGVTQFPSHSVIEKGQTVTLRCDPISGHDNLYWYRRVMGKEIKFLLHFVKESKQDESGMPNNRFLAERTGGTYSTLKVQPAELEDSGVYFCASSLRDRGSHEQYFGPGTRLTVT.

The chain's CDR3 is CASKKGRTQYF. The CDR3 region has the DNA TGTGCCAGTAAAAAGGGGCGGACCCAGTACTTC. The chain joins TRBV28 to TRBJ2-5, with D tentatively TRBD1 (5 bases). V lost 9 bases to trimming and J lost 7 bases, with 12 bases between them. This CDR3 is built from 11 residues. CDR1 is MDHEN and CDR2 is SYDVKM in the germline V gene. Based on the CDR3 plus reference TRBV28 and TRBJ2-5, the full variable domain is DVKVTQSSRYLVKRTGEKVFLECVQDMDHENMFWYRQDPGLGLRLIYFSYDVKMKEKGDIPEGYSVSREKKERFSLILESASTNQTSMYLCASKKGRTQYFGPGTRLLVL.

A note on this clone: This sample also contains other DNA sequences that code for the same CDR3. The chain combines TRBV9 with TRBJ2-7; D remains ambiguous. The CDR3 covers 16 residues. Trimming took off 4 bases at V and 0 bases at J, with 17 bases between the two ends. CDR1 is SGDLS, CDR2 YYNGEE, per germline. The CDR3 loop reads CASSNSRFSNSYEQYF. The CDR3 DNA reads TGTGCCAGCAGCAACAGCCGATTCTCAAACTCCTACGAGCAGTACTTC.

The rearrangement joins TRBV9 to TRBJ2-3; tentative D call: TRBD2 (5 bases). V shed 0 bases and J shed 2 bases, with 10 bases lying between them. The CDR3 covers 15 residues. Per the germline V gene, CDR1 is SGDLS and CDR2 is YYNGEE. CDR3 residues: CASSVDPGYTDTQYF. CDR3 coding DNA: TGTGCCAGCAGCGTAGATCCGGGGTACACAGATACGCAGTATTTT.

V and J are TRBV28 and TRBJ2-7; D unresolved. V lost 2 bases, J lost 2 bases, and 10 bases lay in between. The CDR3 contains 14 residues. CDR1 is MDHEN and CDR2 is SYDVKM in the germline V gene. The CDR3 region has the DNA TGTGCCAGCAGTTTAGGGCCAACCACCTACGAGCAGTACTTC. Its translation is CASSLGPTTYEQYF.